This T cell receptor (beta chain) was captured by sequencing in a study of beta chain features in type 1 diabetes. TCRB transcripts that were expressed got sequenced, as all of the isolated RNA had been reverse transcribed. Method: immunoSEQ multiplex PCR; TCRdb's copy keeps in-frame clones and lacks some. The data hold around 160,000 clones, with around 8.6% observed a single time. Findings and caveats of the study: Whether TCRB rearrangement is influenced by HLA type went unresolved here. Type 1 diabetes patients had moderately but significantly shorter TCRB CDR3s in all four CD4+ subsets.

This clone was detected a few times. Its antigen is currently unknown. The sequenced material came from central memory CD4+ T cells from blood. The receptor was derived from a woman aged 18 to 35 with type 1 diabetes.

As DNA, the CDR3 is TGTGCCAGCAGCTTACAAACTAGCGTCGGCAATGAGCAGTTCTTC. Its protein is CASSLQTSVGNEQFF. The chain is built from TRBV7-2 and TRBJ2-1; 7 bases match TRBD2. This CDR3 region has 15 residues. The J segment lost 6 bases and the V segment lost 2 bases, leaving 7 bases of the junction unmatched. CDR1 is SGHTA and CDR2 is FQGNSA in the germline V gene.